This TCR beta chain was documented in a study of beta chain features in type 1 diabetes. On the study more broadly: Patients looked much like healthy donors when it came to age, gender and cell yields. The samples had 100 million to 140 million sorted cells examined in all.

This clone was counted between two and nine times. Its antigen is as yet unknown. This CDR3 has 16 residues. With V trimmed by 2 bases and J by 4 bases, 8 bases remained unmatched. The germline CDR1 and CDR2 sequences are MNHEY and SVGAGI. Findings and limits, study-wide: The study found moderately but significantly shorter TCRB CDR3s in all four CD4+ subsets of Type 1 diabetes patients. Fewer insertions but more deletions were seen at VDJ junctions in type 1 diabetes patients.

The whole isolated RNA underwent reverse transcription, so sequencing captured expressed TCRB transcripts. The repertoire was sequenced with immunoSEQ multiplex PCR; TCRdb's copy has only in-frame clones and lacks some. Of 150,000 or so clones listed, around 50% were seen once; the top ten hold under 0.5%. The sequenced sample consisted of Tregs from blood. The source of this sequence is a man in his late teens or twenties in good health. V gene TRBV6-5 combines with J gene TRBJ2-1, with 7 nucleotides matching TRBD2. The CDR3 sequence is CASSYGGSRIYNEQFF. The DNA of the CDR3 is TGTGCCAGCAGTTACGGCGGGAGTAGGATTTACAATGAGCAGTTCTTC.